Here is one TCR beta chain with its context. Its target is not known. This record belongs to a study of T cell responses to AZD1222 COVID-19 vaccine. This table comes from immunoSEQ multiplex PCR, and its TCRdb copy is limited to in-frame clones, with some not included. This table has roughly 200,000 clones, about 95% appearing once. The trim removed 3 bases at V and 0 bases at J, leaving 2 bases unmatched. This CDR3 is built from 15 residues. CDR1 is GTSNPN, CDR2 SVGIG, per germline (reference sequence). Study-level points and caveats: Spike-specific TCR breadth and depth went up after people got two AZD1222 doses. Most donors were white British and more were female, and clonal diversity was possibly underestimated. Close to half of spike-specific TCRs reportedly recognize unmutated variant regions.

The source was peripheral blood, collected 28 days after the second dose of the MenACWY control vaccine. The TCR was taken from an adult who received the MenACWY meningococcal vaccine as a control. The chain employs TRBV30 and TRBJ1-6, with 7 bases that match TRBD1. The CDR3 nucleotides are TGTGCCTGGAGGAACAGGGGCTCCTATAATTCACCCCTCCACTTT. Translation: CAWRNRGSYNSPLHF.